The 22 T cell receptor beta chains below were found in one sample sequenced in a study of blood T cell repertoires in COVID-19 (dated by TCRdb to 2018 to 2020). Libraries were constructed by the immunoSEQ multiplex PCR assay. Imported from immuneACCESS, the table was reduced by TCRdb to in-frame sequences with V and J called. These copies leave out some clones; in studies compared against another copy, an unresolved V gene accounts for under half, and the cause of the remainder is not known. This sample gives hundreds of thousands of clones in total; approximately 86% of them show up just once. The top ten clones comprise around 8.9% of the sample. Sequences were obtained from PBMCs or T cells enriched from blood (not recorded which). Receptors originate from a woman under 30 who had recovered from COVID-19.

The V call is TRBV2, the J call TRBJ1-2; D gene uncertain. This CDR3 is built from 13 residues. Trimming left V 6 bases short and J 9 bases short, with 17 bases between. Germline CDR1 reads SNHLY; CDR2 reads FYNNEI. CDR3: CASRKEGEVSYTF. The DNA for the CDR3 is TGTGCCAGCAGGAAGGAGGGAGAGGTGAGCTACACCTTC.

V is TRBV4-1 and J is TRBJ2-5, with 9 bases identical to TRBD2. The CDR3 is 17 residues long. The V and J ends lost 0 bases and 6 bases, in that order; junction bases with no gene match: 11. Germline values: CDR1 MGHRA, CDR2 YSYEKL. CDR3 sequence: CASSQDTGGGAIKTQYF. The CDR3 coding sequence is TGCGCCAGCAGCCAAGATACTGGCGGGGGGGCCATTAAGACCCAGTACTTC.

This clone has just a few counts. The chain has TRBV5-1 and TRBJ2-6; perhaps TRBD2 as D (6 bases). This CDR3 comprises 16 residues. Per the germline V gene, CDR1 is SGHRS and CDR2 is YFSETQ. Between the trimmed V and J ends, which lost 5 bases and 4 bases, there was a span of 16 bases. CDR3 loop: CASRADGGYGANVLTF. The CDR3 DNA is TGCGCCAGCAGGGCTGACGGGGGTTACGGGGCCAACGTCCTGACTTTC.

The chain joins TRBV19 to TRBJ1-2; TRBD1 matches at 9 bases. This CDR3 has 14 amino acids. The germline CDR1 and CDR2 sequences are LNHDA and SQIVND (reference sequence). The V segment lost 3 bases and the J segment 4 bases; nucleotides outside the gene matches: 3. The CDR3 DNA is TGTGCCAGTAGTATCTACAGGGGGCTCTATGGCTACACCTTC. This translates into CASSIYRGLYGYTF. Based on the CDR3 plus reference TRBV19 and TRBJ1-2, the full variable domain is DGGITQSPKYLFRKEGQNVTLSCEQNLNHDAMYWYRQDPGQGLRLIYYSQIVNDFQKGDIAEGYSVSREKKESFPLTVTSAQKNPTAFYLCASSIYRGLYGYTFGSGTRLTVV.

This rearrangement joins TRBV2 to TRBJ1-1; the D gene is possibly TRBD1 (5 bases). The V gene lost 0 bases and the J gene lost 3 bases, with 14 bases spanning the gap. Germline CDR1 SNHLY, CDR2 FYNNEI. The CDR3 has 16 residues. The CDR3 reads CASSEALGEEDTEAFF. In DNA form, the CDR3 reads TGTGCCAGCAGTGAAGCGCTAGGGGAGGAGGACACTGAAGCTTTCTTT.

This rearrangement joins TRBV19 to TRBJ1-1; TRBD1 might be the D (5 bases). The ends were cut back, 5 bases at V and 0 bases at J, with 13 bases in the middle. Germline lookup yields CDR1 LNHDA and CDR2 SQIVND (reference sequence). This CDR3 has 15 amino acids. The CDR3 bases are TGTGCCAGTAGTGTTATGACAGCGATGAACACTGAAGCTTTCTTT. This codes for CASSVMTAMNTEAFF. The full variable domain, in which reference TRBV19 and TRBJ1-1 provide the parts outside the CDR3, is DGGITQSPKYLFRKEGQNVTLSCEQNLNHDAMYWYRQDPGQGLRLIYYSQIVNDFQKGDIAEGYSVSREKKESFPLTVTSAQKNPTAFYLCASSVMTAMNTEAFFGQGTRLTVV.

This rearrangement joins TRBV4-2 to TRBJ1-2; D is perhaps TRBD1 (5 bases). Germline values: CDR1 LGHNA, CDR2 YNFKEQ. Trimming took 0 bases from V and 2 from J, leaving 22 bases between them. This CDR3 is built from 19 residues. DNA of the CDR3: TGTGCCAGCAGCCAAGATCTATTGGCAGGGTGGGGTGGAAACTATGGCTACACCTTC. Translation: CASSQDLLAGWGGNYGYTF.

The chain carries TRBV27 and TRBJ2-5; TRBD2 agrees at 8 bases. After removal of 2 bases from V and 3 bases from J, the junction contained 5 bases not matched to a gene. CDR3 size: 15 residues. The germline CDR1 and CDR2 sequences are MNHEY and SMNVEV (reference sequence). The CDR3 DNA reads TGTGCCAGCAGTTTAAGTCAACTAGCGGAAGAGACCCAGTACTTC. It codes for CASSLSQLAEETQYF.

The chain links TRBV9 to TRBJ2-7; TRBD2 agrees at 10 bases. This CDR3 is built from 14 residues. The trim removed 4 bases at V and 8 bases at J, leaving 9 bases unmatched. Germline loops: CDR1 SGDLS, CDR2 YYNGEE. CDR3 DNA sequence: TGTGCCAGCAGCTCAGGATTAGCGGGAGGTCAGCAGTACTTC. Translating it yields CASSSGLAGGQQYF.

This sequence joins TRBV6-5 and TRBJ2-5; no reliable D call. This CDR3 has 14 residues. From germline, CDR1 is MNHEY and CDR2 SVGAGI. Between the trimmed V and J ends, which lost 2 bases and 4 bases, there was a span of 11 bases. The CDR3 coding sequence is TGTGCCAGCAGTTACGAGTCCCAACCAGAGACCCAGTACTTC. This translates into CASSYESQPETQYF.

The CDR3 protein is CASSYGDYNEQFF. CDR3 DNA sequence: TGTGCCAGCAGTTATGGAGACTACAATGAGCAGTTCTTC. The chain couples TRBV6-5 to TRBJ2-1; no definite D call. Trimming took 3 bases from V and 3 from J, leaving 6 bases between them. The CDR3 is made up of 13 amino acids. Germline values: CDR1 MNHEY, CDR2 SVGAGI.

The chain uses TRBV5-8 and TRBJ1-5; D may be TRBD1 (6 bases). The CDR3 spans 16 residues. The V gene's germline CDR1 is SGHTS and CDR2 YDEGEE. The V and J ends lost 3 bases and 2 bases respectively, with 15 bases between them. In DNA, the CDR3 is TGTGCCAGCAGCTGGGGGCCGTCCCGGGGCAATCAGCCCCAGCATTTT. Its protein is CASSWGPSRGNQPQHF.

The chain combines TRBV28 with TRBJ2-7, with 11 positions matching TRBD1. The CDR3 runs 14 residues. V trimming: 6 bases; J trimming: 5 bases; junction bases outside the gene matches: 6. Germline loops: CDR1 MDHEN, CDR2 SYDVKM. CDR3 sequence reads: CASSPRTGGHEQYF. CDR3 sequence (DNA): TGTGCCAGCAGCCCACGGACAGGGGGCCACGAGCAGTACTTC.

The chain joins TRBV4-3 to TRBJ1-2; D unclear. Germline V gives CDR1 LGHNA, CDR2 YSLEER. V was clipped by 2 bases and J by 5 bases, with 15 bases between them. The CDR3 is made up of 15 amino acids. The CDR3 DNA reads TGCGCCAGCAGCCAAATGTTGCCTTCGGGGTATGGCTACACCTTC. Protein product: CASSQMLPSGYGYTF.

This chain links TRBV6-5 with TRBJ1-2; no firm D call. The CDR3 is 11 residues long. V was trimmed by 8 bases and J by 7 bases, leaving 11 bases between them. The germline gives CDR1 MNHEY, CDR2 SVGAGI. CDR3 bases: TGTGCCAGCCGGGAATACCGTGGCTACACCTTC. Amino acid sequence: CASREYRGYTF.

This chain connects TRBV6-5 to TRBJ2-7, with 8 bases matching TRBD1. The CDR3 has 15 amino acids. The junction had 8 bases not matched to a gene; V was cut back by 1 base and J by 6 bases. Germline assignment: CDR1 MNHEY and CDR2 SVGAGI. This CDR3 is CASSYYGQGRREQYF. CDR3 bases: TGTGCCAGCAGTTACTATGGACAGGGCAGGCGCGAGCAGTACTTC.

DNA of the CDR3: TGTGCCAGCAGTGGGACAGGGCGGGAGACCCAGTACTTC. Its protein product is CASSGTGRETQYF. The chain carries TRBV2 and TRBJ2-5; 8 nucleotides match TRBD1. Trimming took 4 bases from V and 5 from J; bases not matched to a gene: 3. The CDR3 sequence is 13 residues long. Looked up from germline, CDR1 is SNHLY and CDR2 is FYNNEI.

This chain links TRBV19 with TRBJ1-1; D unclear. The CDR3 contains 14 residues. Germline V lookup: CDR1 LNHDA, CDR2 SQIVND (reference sequence). Trimming shortened V by 0 bases and J by 1 base, and 6 bases separated the two germline ends. This CDR3 is CASSIEEGNTEAFF. CDR3 DNA: TGTGCCAGTAGTATAGAGGAGGGGAACACTGAAGCTTTCTTT.

V gene TRBV5-1 combines with J gene TRBJ2-7; 7 nucleotides line up with TRBD1. The CDR3 runs 14 residues. V shed 4 bases, J shed 3 bases, and the junction held 7 bases outside the gene matches. CDR1 and CDR2 from the germline V gene are SGHRS and YFSETQ. CDR3 sequence (DNA): TGCGCCAGCAGCCTCGGACAGGCGTACTACGAGCAGTACTTC. Its translation: CASSLGQAYYEQYF.

The chain links TRBV6-6 to TRBJ2-1; D is perhaps TRBD1 (6 bases). V was cut by 2 bases and J by 7 bases, with 12 bases left in between. The CDR3 spans 14 residues. Per the germline V gene, CDR1 is MNHNY and CDR2 is SVGAGI (reference sequence). The CDR3 DNA reads TGTGCCAGCAGTTACCCTACACAGGGTAATGAGCAGTTCTTC. Translating it yields CASSYPTQGNEQFF.

The chain has TRBV24-1 and TRBJ2-2; D possibly corresponds to TRBD1 (5 bases). This CDR3 region has 14 residues. The V end was cut by 5 bases, the J end by 4 bases, with 10 bases between. CDR1 is KGHDR and CDR2 is SFDVKD in the germline V gene. CDR3 protein: CATSVSGPTGELFF. CDR3 in DNA: TGTGCCACCAGTGTTTCAGGGCCCACCGGGGAGCTGTTTTTT.

The chain has TRBV5-8 and TRBJ2-5; 12 bases match TRBD2. V lost 3 bases, J lost 4 bases, and 10 bases stayed unmatched. Germline V CDR1 and CDR2: SGHTS, YDEGEE. The CDR3 runs 17 residues. The CDR3 DNA reads TGTGCCAGCAGCTCAAATCTAGCGGGGGGGCCGGGAGAGACCCAGTACTTC. Translating gives CASSSNLAGGPGETQYF.